This TCR beta chain was found in a study of T cell responses to AZD1222 COVID-19 vaccine. About the research overall: Both about-4-week and about-12-week second-dose recipients were combined. The study, taken as a whole, reports: Sampled repertoires all dated from after the peak T cell response. White British ancestry dominated among donors, who included more females, and clonal diversity was possibly underestimated. Variant regions that are unmutated are reportedly the target of nearly half of spike-specific TCRs.

Assay used: immunoSEQ multiplex PCR; TCRdb lists only in-frame clones, some missing. The table has about 92,000 clones, approximately 90% seen once. This clone was detected only once. The antigen remains unidentified. This CDR3 is 14 amino acids long. Per germline, CDR1 SGHTA and CDR2 FQGNSA. Trimming took 5 bases from V and 4 from J, leaving 14 bases between them. The receptor was isolated from an adult in good health. J is TRBJ1-2 and V is TRBV7-2, with a weak D call TRBD1 (5 bases). Source: peripheral blood, taken on day 0 of AZD1222 vaccination. DNA for the CDR3: TGTGCCAGCAGCATCGGGACGGTAACCTATGGCTACACCTTC. Protein: CASSIGTVTYGYTF.